This T cell receptor beta chain was sequenced in a study of CD8+ T cells in alopecia areata. TCR sequencing used cDNA made by reverse transcription of extracted RNA. Assay: immunoSEQ multiplex PCR; the TCRdb copy retains only in-frame clones and omits some. Of 150,000 to 200,000 clones in the sample, over 50% were seen once. With 6 bases clipped from V and 6 bases from J, the junction kept 6 bases outside the gene matches. The CDR3 is made up of 13 amino acids. Germline loops: CDR1 SGHTA, CDR2 FQGNSA. The source material was CD4+ T cells sorted from blood, sampled at week 0. The chain joins TRBV7-2 to TRBJ2-3, with 7 bases matching TRBD2. This clonotype was obtained from a human donor with alopecia areata. CDR3 in DNA: TGTGCCAGCAGAAGAGCGGGGAGGGATACGCAGTATTTT. Translated: CASRRAGRDTQYF.